These 28 T cell receptor beta chains came from one sample sequenced in a study of human T cells and chemical hapten exposure. Each CDR3 protein gets one entry after TCRdb re-called the RACE reads with MiXCR. Found here are more than 100,000 distinct CDR3 sequences, roughly 13% of them singletons; the top ten hold 0.92%. This sample's time point: patch test 1, 2 weeks after DPC sensitization. Treatment here: therapeutic diphenylcyclopropenone sensitization with weekly scalp DPC. This material consisted of whole blood, taken in connection with sensitization to the hapten diphenylcyclopropenone (DPC). These TCRs come from a man between 18 and 29 years old with alopecia areata. Some clones in this sample may be carry-over from other donors' samples.

The chain has TRBV4-2 and TRBJ2-1, with 12 nucleotides matching TRBD2. The germline CDR1 and CDR2 sequences are LGHNA and YNFKEQ. The CDR3 has 19 residues. The ends lost 0 bases at V and 0 bases at J; junction bases unmatched: 6. The CDR3 nucleotides read TGTGCCAGCAGCCAAGATCCAGGACTAGCGGGGCGCTCCTACAATGAGCAGTTCTTC. Residues: CASSQDPGLAGRSYNEQFF.

The DNA of the CDR3 is TGTGCCACCGAAGAGGGGCCTAACTATGGCTACACCTTC. Protein product: CATEEGPNYGYTF. The chain is built from TRBV12-3 or TRBV12-4 and TRBJ1-2, with D perhaps TRBD1 (5 bases). The CDR3 is 13 residues long. V lost 10 bases to trimming and J lost 0 bases, with 12 bases between them.

The V gene is TRBV3-1, the J gene TRBJ2-5; a weak D match, TRBD2 (5 bases). V was cut by 6 bases and J by 3 bases, with 11 bases left in between. Germline CDR1 and CDR2: LGHDT and YNNKEL (reference sequence). The CDR3 has 13 amino acids. In DNA, the CDR3 is TGTGCCAGCAGTCGGGAAAGTAAAGAGACCCAGTACTTC. Its translation is CASSRESKETQYF.

The chain uses TRBV6-2 or TRBV6-3 and TRBJ2-3; D is unclear. Trimming took 5 bases from V and 2 from J, leaving 14 bases between them. The length of the CDR3 is 15 residues. The germline V gene encodes CDR1 MNHEY and CDR2 SVGEGT. The CDR3 region has the DNA TGTGCCAGCAGTGACCGACCAATTCCCACAGATACGCAGTATTTT. Protein sequence: CASSDRPIPTDTQYF.

V is TRBV6-6 and J is TRBJ1-5; 8 bases are a match to TRBD1. Germline V lookup: CDR1 MNHNY, CDR2 SVGAGI (reference sequence). This CDR3 contains 14 residues. With V trimmed by 3 bases and J by 6 bases, 4 bases remained unmatched. The CDR3 DNA is TGTGCCAGCAGTTATGGACAGGGCGGTCAGCCCCAGCATTTT. Amino acids: CASSYGQGGQPQHF.

The chain has TRBV20-1 and TRBJ1-1, with a weak D call TRBD1 (6 bases). The germline V gene encodes CDR1 DFQATT and CDR2 SNEGSKA (reference sequence). Trimming removed 0 bases from V and 4 bases from J, with 18 bases in between. The CDR3 spans 16 residues. CDR3 nucleotides: TGCAGTGCTAGAGATTTACAGGGTTTCTCCGTCACTGAAGCTTTCTTT. Its translation: CSARDLQGFSVTEAFF.

This clonotype was observed a few times. The chain links TRBV7-3 to TRBJ2-3; 11 nucleotides match TRBD2. The CDR3 is made up of 19 amino acids. CDR1 SGHTA and CDR2 FQGTGA come from the germline V gene. The V gene end was trimmed by 2 bases and the J gene end by 0 bases; junction bases not matched to a gene: 10. CDR3 sequence reads: CASSLLAGGADSSTDTQYF. The CDR3, as DNA: TGTGCCAGCAGCTTACTAGCGGGGGGCGCCGACTCTAGCACAGATACGCAGTATTTT.

In its sample, this clonotype was seen a few times. V and J are TRBV5-1 and TRBJ2-2, with D hard to call. The germline V and J ends were trimmed by 0 bases and 0 bases, with 12 bases remaining between them. This CDR3 region has 17 residues. From germline, CDR1 is SGHRS and CDR2 YFSETQ. CDR3 coding DNA: TGCGCCAGCAGCTTGGGTCCCACTGGGACGAACACCGGGGAGCTGTTTTTT. Amino acid sequence: CASSLGPTGTNTGELFF. Together with reference TRBV5-1 and TRBJ2-2, the CDR3 gives the full variable domain: KAGVTQTPRYLIKTRGQQVTLSCSPISGHRSVSWYQQTPGQGLQFLFEYFSETQRNKGNFPGRFSGRQFSNSRSEMNVSTLELGDSALYLCASSLGPTGTNTGELFFGEGSRLTVL.

This chain connects TRBV5-1 to TRBJ2-2; 11 bases align to TRBD1. The CDR3 totals 16 residues. Germline V gene sequence: CDR1 SGHRS, CDR2 YFSETQ. Trimming at V came to 4 bases and at J to 3 bases, leaving 5 bases not matched to a gene. CDR3 nucleotide sequence: TGCGCCAGCAGCAGGACAGGGGGCGCGGACACCGGGGAGCTGTTTTTT. Protein sequence: CASSRTGGADTGELFF. Combining the CDR3 with reference TRBV5-1 and TRBJ2-2 gives the whole variable domain KAGVTQTPRYLIKTRGQQVTLSCSPISGHRSVSWYQQTPGQGLQFLFEYFSETQRNKGNFPGRFSGRQFSNSRSEMNVSTLELGDSALYLCASSRTGGADTGELFFGEGSRLTVL.

This clonotype showed up just a few times. V usage is TRBV11-3 and J usage is TRBJ2-5; TRBD2 matches at 8 bases. From germline, CDR1 is SGHNT and CDR2 YENEEA. This CDR3 contains 15 residues. J gave up 4 bases and V 4 bases, and 8 bases lay outside the gene matches. The CDR3 nucleotides read TGTGCCAGCAGCTACAGGGACGCGGGGGGAGAGACCCAGTACTTC. It translates to CASSYRDAGGETQYF.

This chain uses TRBV4-3 with TRBJ2-1, with D perhaps TRBD1 (6 bases). The ends were cut back, 0 bases at V and 5 bases at J, with 14 bases in the middle. The CDR3 is 16 amino acids. Germline CDR1 LGHNA, CDR2 YSLEER. The DNA for the CDR3 is TGCGCCAGCAGCCAAGATAGGGCAGGGGAGCACAATGAGCAGTTCTTC. Its protein product is CASSQDRAGEHNEQFF.

The rearrangement uses TRBV7-9 and TRBJ1-5; possible D gene TRBD1, 6 bases. This CDR3 contains 18 residues. Germline loops: CDR1 SEHNR, CDR2 FQNEAQ (reference sequence). The germline V and J ends were trimmed by 5 bases and 0 bases, with 20 bases remaining between them. This chain's CDR3 is CASSPGQSEGYSNQPQHF. The CDR3 bases are TGTGCCAGCAGCCCAGGACAGTCCGAGGGGTATAGCAATCAGCCCCAGCATTTT.

This clonotype was picked up a small number of times. CDR3 DNA: TGTGCCAGCAGCAGGACAGGGGAGATACCTAACTATGGCTACACCTTC. This translates into CASSRTGEIPNYGYTF. This chain joins TRBV7-3 and TRBJ1-2; 9 bases are shared with TRBD1. Germline values: CDR1 SGHTA, CDR2 FQGTGA. J gave up 0 bases and V 5 bases, and 7 bases lay outside the gene matches. CDR3 size: 16 residues.

The chain joins TRBV12-3 or TRBV12-4 to TRBJ2-2, with 8 positions matching TRBD2. The J segment lost 0 bases and the V segment lost 3 bases, leaving 6 bases of the junction unmatched. There are 17 residues in the CDR3. CDR3 bases: TGTGCCAGCAGTTTGTTACTAGCGGACGCGAACACCGGGGAGCTGTTTTTT. The encoded protein is CASSLLLADANTGELFF.

The rearrangement links TRBV7-2 to TRBJ1-5; D gene unclear. The V end lost 1 base, the J end lost 0 bases, and 31 bases lay between the germline ends. The CDR3 is 23 residues long. Germline CDR1 is SGHTA and CDR2 is FQGNSA. Here the CDR3 DNA reads TGTGCCAGCAGCTTAGGGAGCCCTCATTACCGAGCAGCCCACTTAGATAGCAATCAGCCCCAGCATTTT. Protein: CASSLGSPHYRAAHLDSNQPQHF. Full variable domain (remainder filled in from reference TRBV7-2 and TRBJ1-5): GAGVSQSPSNKVTEKGKDVELRCDPISGHTALYWYRQSLGQGLEFLIYFQGNSAPDKSGLPSDRFSAERTGGSVSTLTIQRTQQEDSAVYLCASSLGSPHYRAAHLDSNQPQHFGDGTRLSIL.

The V and J genes are TRBV27 and TRBJ2-5, with 9 bases aligning to TRBD1. The V and J ends lost 5 bases and 4 bases, in that order; junction bases with no gene match: 8. This CDR3 is 15 amino acids long. CDR1 is MNHEY, CDR2 SMNVEV, per germline (reference sequence). The DNA of the CDR3 is TGTGCCAGCAGTCCCAGGACAGGGGTAGGAGAGACCCAGTACTTC. Protein sequence: CASSPRTGVGETQYF.

This chain connects TRBV29-1 to TRBJ1-1; D gene unclear. Trimming stripped 5 bases from V and 4 bases from J, with 5 bases between. The germline gives CDR1 SQVTM, CDR2 ANQGSEA. CDR3 length: 10 amino acids. CDR3 bases: TGCAGCGTTTTAGGCACTGAAGCTTTCTTT. Amino acids: CSVLGTEAFF.

This clonotype was counted between two and nine times. The V call is TRBV9, the J call TRBJ1-2, with D unclear. The V gene lost 3 bases and the J gene lost 4 bases, with 13 bases spanning the gap. The CDR3 is made up of 14 amino acids. In germline, CDR1 is SGDLS, CDR2 YYNGEE. In DNA form, the CDR3 reads TGTGCCAGCAGCGCGCACCAGGAACTCTATGGCTACACCTTC. It codes for CASSAHQELYGYTF.

This clonotype was seen more than once but under ten times. The chain carries TRBV20-1 and TRBJ2-3; 8 positions agree with TRBD2. Germline CDR1 is DFQATT and CDR2 is SNEGSKA (reference sequence). V shed 6 bases and J 1 base; nucleotides not matched to a gene: 6. The CDR3 totals 14 residues. Written as DNA, the CDR3 is TGCAGTGCCAACCACGGGAGGGGCACAGATACGCAGTATTTT. This encodes CSANHGRGTDTQYF.

Only a few counts were recorded for this clonotype. The chain uses TRBV4-3 and TRBJ1-6, with a possible D match to TRBD1 (5 bases). The CDR3 runs 15 residues. Germline CDR1 reads LGHNA; CDR2 reads YSLEER. V was shortened by 0 bases and J by 7 bases, with 10 bases between the two germline ends. The CDR3 coding sequence is TGCGCCAGCAGCCAAGAAGCAGGGCGAAATTCACCCCTCCACTTT. Translated, it gives CASSQEAGRNSPLHF.

A few counts support this clonotype. The rearrangement joins TRBV2 to TRBJ1-1; D remains ambiguous. Germline CDR1 reads SNHLY; CDR2 reads FYNNEI. The CDR3 contains 14 residues. Trimming pared 4 bases from V and 1 base from J, leaving 10 bases between. CDR3: CASSGMLGNTEAFF. CDR3 nucleotides: TGTGCCAGCAGTGGGATGTTGGGGAACACTGAAGCTTTCTTT.

The genes are TRBV23-1 and TRBJ2-5, with D maybe TRBD1 (6 bases). TRBV23-1 is placed among ORFs of uncertain function. This CDR3 contains 15 residues. The V end lost 2 bases, the J end lost 5 bases, and 15 bases lay between the germline ends. This CDR3 is CASSQGGRLGETQYF. CDR3 nucleotide sequence: TGCGCCAGCAGTCAAGGGGGCAGGCTGGGGGAGACCCAGTACTTC.

The table lists this clonotype with a few counts. V gene TRBV20-1 combines with J gene TRBJ2-7; D gene unclear. V was clipped by 3 bases and J by 7 bases, with 19 bases between them. CDR3 length: 14 residues. Germline values: CDR1 DFQATT, CDR2 SNEGSKA (reference sequence). The CDR3 region is CSARAGVDGWEQYF. CDR3 sequence (DNA): TGCAGTGCTAGGGCCGGAGTCGACGGTTGGGAGCAGTACTTC.

This clonotype was counted a few times. The chain links TRBV18 to TRBJ2-7, with 10 bases that match TRBD1. The CDR3 is 15 residues long. J lost 4 bases, V lost 1 base, and 4 bases had no gene match. The germline V gene has CDR1 KGHSH and CDR2 LQKENI. The CDR3 nucleotides are TGTGCCAGCTCACCACTTTTGGGACAGGGGTACGAGCAGTACTTC. The encoded protein is CASSPLLGQGYEQYF.

The chain is built from TRBV3-1 and TRBJ2-5, with D maybe TRBD1 (6 bases). V lost 3 bases to trimming and J lost 4 bases, with 12 bases between them. The length of the CDR3 is 14 residues. Germline V gene data show CDR1 as LGHDT and CDR2 as YNNKEL (reference sequence). The CDR3 sequence is CASSQQDRLETQYF. CDR3 in DNA: TGTGCCAGCAGCCAGCAGGACAGATTAGAGACCCAGTACTTC.

This clonotype was counted many times. The rearrangement links TRBV18 to TRBJ1-3; tentative D call: TRBD1 (6 bases). This CDR3 region has 14 residues. CDR1 and CDR2 (germline): KGHSH, LQKENI. The V end lost 3 bases, the J end lost 7 bases, and 13 bases lay between the germline ends. CDR3 loop: CASSPPGQSNTIYF. The CDR3 coding sequence is TGTGCCAGCTCACCCCCCGGACAGAGCAACACCATATATTTT. The whole variable domain, filled in from reference TRBV18 and TRBJ1-3, reads NAGVMQNPRHLVRRRGQEARLRCSPMKGHSHVYWYRQLPEEGLKFMVYLQKENIIDESGMPKERFSAEFPKEGPSILRIQQVVRGDSAAYFCASSPPGQSNTIYFGEGSWLTVV.

This clonotype has more than one count but fewer than ten. The chain is built from TRBV4-3 and TRBJ1-1, with a possible D match to TRBD1 (5 bases). The V and J ends lost 0 bases and 0 bases respectively, with 14 bases between them. Germline-derived CDR1 and CDR2 are LGHNA and YSLEER. The CDR3 has 17 amino acids. CDR3 sequence (DNA): TGCGCCAGCAGCCAAGACCCAGGGAAACGTTTGAACACTGAAGCTTTCTTT. It encodes CASSQDPGKRLNTEAFF.

V and J are TRBV29-1 and TRBJ1-5, with no clear D. Trimming shortened V by 4 bases and J by 7 bases, and 5 bases separated the two germline ends. Looked up from germline, CDR1 is SQVTM and CDR2 is ANQGSEA. This CDR3 is built from 10 residues. The CDR3 region has the DNA TGCAGCGTTGGCGGGCAGCCCCAGCATTTT. It specifies CSVGGQPQHF.